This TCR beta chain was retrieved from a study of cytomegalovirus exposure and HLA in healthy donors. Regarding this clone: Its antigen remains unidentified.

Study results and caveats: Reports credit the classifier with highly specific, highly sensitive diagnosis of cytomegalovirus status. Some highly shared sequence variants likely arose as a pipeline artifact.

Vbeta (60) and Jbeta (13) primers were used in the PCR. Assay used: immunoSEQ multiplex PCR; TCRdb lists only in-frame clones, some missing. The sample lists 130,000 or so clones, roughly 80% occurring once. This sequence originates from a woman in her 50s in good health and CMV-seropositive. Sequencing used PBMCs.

The CDR3 DNA follows: TGCGCCAGCAGCCAAGATTTGGGGCTTAACACTGAAGCTTTCTTT. Amino acid sequence: CASSQDLGLNTEAFF. This chain uses TRBV4-3 with TRBJ1-1; perhaps TRBD1 as D (5 bases). V lost 0 bases to trimming and J lost 2 bases, with 10 bases between them. The CDR3 sequence is 15 residues long. Germline CDR1 and CDR2: LGHNA and YSLEER.